This note documents a single TCR beta chain sequence. The data were produced by immunoSEQ multiplex PCR, yet TCRdb's version contains in-frame clones alone and is incomplete. The table includes about 330,000 clones, 88% detected once. This record comes from a study of blood T cell repertoires in COVID-19. Sequencing input: PBMCs or T cells enriched from blood (not recorded which). This TCR derives from a man under 40 who had recovered from COVID-19.

CDR3 nucleotides: TGCAGCGTCCAGACCCAGGGCTATGGCTACACCTTC. This codes for CSVQTQGYGYTF. The V gene is TRBV29-1, the J gene TRBJ1-2; the D gene is possibly TRBD1 (5 bases). V was pared by 6 bases and J by 4 bases, with 12 bases between. This CDR3 comprises 12 residues. Per germline, CDR1 SQVTM and CDR2 ANQGSEA.